In its sample, the clone carrying this T cell receptor beta chain was seen many times. The data were obtained in a study of T-cell reconstitution after alpha-beta-depleted transplantation in children. The V and J ends lost 0 bases and 0 bases respectively, with 2 bases between them. In germline, CDR1 is MNHEY, CDR2 SVGAGI. The CDR3 is 13 amino acids. Preparation of the TCRbeta library used unique molecular identifiers. TCRdb reprocessed the PCR reads via MiXCR and lists one record per CDR3 protein. The data show roughly 500,000 distinct CDR3 sequences, with around a third seen just once and approximately 2.3% held by the top ten.

The chain joins TRBV6-5 to TRBJ1-1; D is ambiguous. The clonotype originates from a human donor who donated a stem cell graft to a child with aplastic anemia. The specimen comprised PBMCs from the stem cell graft donor, sampled from the stem cell graft. Here the CDR3 reads CASSYSVNTEAFF. The CDR3, as DNA: TGTGCCAGCAGTTACTCGGTGAACACTGAAGCTTTCTTT.